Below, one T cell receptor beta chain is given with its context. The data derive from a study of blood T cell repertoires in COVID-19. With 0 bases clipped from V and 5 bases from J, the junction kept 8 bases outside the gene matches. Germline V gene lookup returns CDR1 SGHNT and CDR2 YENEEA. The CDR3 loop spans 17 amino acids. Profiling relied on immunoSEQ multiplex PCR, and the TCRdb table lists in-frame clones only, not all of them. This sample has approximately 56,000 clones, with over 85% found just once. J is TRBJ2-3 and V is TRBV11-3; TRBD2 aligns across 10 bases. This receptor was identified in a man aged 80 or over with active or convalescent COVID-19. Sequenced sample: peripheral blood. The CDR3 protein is CASSLDQRGGPGDTQYF. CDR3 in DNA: TGTGCCAGCAGCTTAGATCAGCGGGGGGGCCCCGGAGATACGCAGTATTTT.